Each of the 3 T cell receptor beta chains below was sequenced from the same sample in a study of blood T cell repertoires in COVID-19. Produced via immunoSEQ multiplex PCR; TCRdb's table is partial and in-frame only. Of 45,000 to 70,000 clones in the sample, over 75% were seen once. The specimen was peripheral blood. These TCRs come from a man aged 60 to 69 with acute or convalescent COVID-19.

The rearrangement links TRBV6-5 to TRBJ2-7; 7 bases line up with TRBD1. Per germline, CDR1 MNHEY and CDR2 SVGAGI. CDR3 length equals 14 residues. Trimming at V came to 4 bases and at J to 0 bases, leaving 3 bases not matched to a gene. The CDR3 loop is CASSWDRGSYEQYF. CDR3 DNA sequence: TGTGCCAGCAGTTGGGACAGAGGCTCCTACGAGCAGTACTTC.

The chain recombines TRBV28 with TRBJ2-3, with 8 bases fitting TRBD1. This CDR3 contains 13 residues. Trimming took 6 bases from V and 1 from J; bases not matched to a gene: 0. Germline CDR1 reads MDHEN; CDR2 reads SYDVKM. CDR3 sequence: CASRTGGTDTQYF. The CDR3 DNA reads as TGTGCCAGCAGGACAGGGGGCACAGATACGCAGTATTTT.

The J gene is TRBJ1-2, the V gene TRBV19; 7 nucleotides line up with TRBD1. With V trimmed by 5 bases and J by 8 bases, 8 bases remained unmatched. Germline-derived CDR1 and CDR2 are LNHDA and SQIVND (reference sequence). The CDR3 loop spans 13 amino acids. CDR3 sequence reads: CASSLQGVTGYTF. In DNA form, the CDR3 reads TGTGCCAGTAGTCTGCAGGGGGTGACGGGCTACACCTTC.